This TCR beta chain came from a study of T cell responses to AZD1222 COVID-19 vaccine. After removal of 0 bases from V and 4 bases from J, the junction contained 10 bases not matched to a gene. The germline V gene encodes CDR1 LGHNA and CDR2 YNFKEQ. This CDR3 has 17 amino acids. Using immunoSEQ multiplex PCR, the repertoire was profiled, and TCRdb retains in-frame clones only, with some absent. The sample holds 140,000 to 150,000 clones; 88% are singletons and the top ten take roughly 15%. The source of this sequence is an adult in good health. The chain employs TRBV4-2 and TRBJ1-1, with 8 bases fitting TRBD1. The sample consisted of peripheral blood, taken on day 0 of AZD1222 vaccination. As DNA, the CDR3 is TGTGCCAGCAGCCAAGAGAGCGACGACAGGGGTAGCACTGAAGCTTTCTTT. This sequence encodes CASSQESDDRGSTEAFF.